These 27 T cell receptor beta chains were all obtained from the same sample, sequenced in a study of T cell repertoires in cytomegalovirus infection. MiXCR, applied by TCRdb to the reads, yields one record per CDR3 protein. The sample yields more than 150,000 distinct CDR3 sequences, roughly 19% seen once. The sequencing sample was made of PBMCs. These receptors were taken from a human donor in good health (CMV status not recorded). Some clones in this sample may be carry-over from other donors' samples.

On this clonotype: A read error is possible here, since a much larger clone lies one base away. This rearrangement joins TRBV7-2 to TRBJ1-5; D gene unclear. The CDR3 extends over 15 amino acids. Germline V lookup: CDR1 SGHTA, CDR2 FQGNSA. Trimming cost V 4 bases and J 6 bases, with 16 bases left between them. This chain's CDR3 is CASSWAARVAQPQHF. The DNA of the CDR3 is TGTGCCAGCAGCTGGGCGGCAAGGGTGGCTCAGCCCCAGCATTTT.

The sample holds a few counts of this clonotype. The rearrangement joins TRBV10-3 to TRBJ2-3; D is unresolved. Germline loops: CDR1 ENHRY, CDR2 SYGVKD. V dropped 6 bases and J dropped 5 bases, with 12 bases sitting between them. The CDR3 length is 13 residues. CDR3 coding DNA: TGTGCCATCAGGGGATTGCTAGGAGATACGCAGTATTTT. This gives the protein CAIRGLLGDTQYF.

This clonotype was seen a few times. The chain links TRBV7-3 to TRBJ1-1; TRBD1 aligns across 8 bases. The junction had 3 bases not matched to a gene; V was cut back by 5 bases and J by 1 base. Germline V gene sequence: CDR1 SGHTA, CDR2 FQGTGA. CDR3 length equals 14 residues. The CDR3 loop reads CASSRGQGNTEAFF. DNA of the CDR3: TGTGCCAGCAGCCGAGGACAGGGGAACACTGAAGCTTTCTTT.

V usage is TRBV4-1 and J usage is TRBJ1-3, with 9 bases matching TRBD1. V trimming: 3 bases; J trimming: 2 bases; junction bases outside the gene matches: 17. Germline assignment: CDR1 MGHRA and CDR2 YSYEKL. The CDR3 sequence is 20 residues long. CDR3 region: CASSHVLQGAAPRTGNTIYF. In DNA form, the CDR3 reads TGCGCCAGCAGCCACGTTCTACAGGGGGCCGCGCCTAGAACTGGAAACACCATATATTTT.

In regard to this clonotype: A read error is possible here, since a much larger clone lies one base away. V and J are TRBV7-3 and TRBJ2-1; D remains unclear. The CDR3 is made up of 13 amino acids. Trimming left V 0 bases short and J 10 bases short, with 10 bases between. The V gene's germline CDR1 is SGHTA and CDR2 FQGTGA. The CDR3 nucleotides read TGTGCCAGCAGCTTAACTACCACAAGCGAGCAGTTCTTC. The encoded protein is CASSLTTTSEQFF.

Notes on this clonotype: A read error is likely, as this CDR3 ends without the conserved phenylalanine or tryptophan. V gene TRBV20-1 combines with J gene TRBJ2-5, with a possible D match to TRBD2 (6 bases). The length of the CDR3 is 15 residues. CDR1 and CDR2 (germline): DFQATT, SNEGSKA (reference sequence). V lost 3 bases and J lost 4, with 18 bases in between. In DNA form, the CDR3 reads TGCAGTGCTAGGATGGGACTCCCCGAGATAGAGACCCAGTACTCA. Amino acid sequence: CSARMGLPEIETQYS.

This clonotype was picked up a small number of times. The chain joins TRBV20-1 to TRBJ2-3, with TRBD2 matching over 9 bases. CDR3 length: 14 residues. Germline V CDR1 and CDR2: DFQATT, SNEGSKA (reference sequence). V shed 4 bases, J shed 2 bases, and the junction held 4 bases outside the gene matches. The CDR3 DNA is TGCAGTGCTAACCTAGCGGGGTACACAGATACGCAGTATTTT. It is translated as CSANLAGYTDTQYF.

V and J are TRBV5-4 and TRBJ2-5; 10 nucleotides align to TRBD1. CDR1 and CDR2 from the germline V gene are SGHNT and YYREEE (reference sequence). This CDR3 contains 16 residues. The V and J ends lost 4 bases and 5 bases, in that order; junction bases with no gene match: 11. Here the CDR3 DNA reads TGTGCCAGCAGCAGGCCCAAGACAGGGGGCGGCGAGACCCAGTACTTC. Translated, it gives CASSRPKTGGGETQYF.

This clonotype was observed at least ten times. J is TRBJ1-2 and V is TRBV14; D ambiguous. Per the germline V gene, CDR1 is SGHDN and CDR2 is FVKESK. V shed 0 bases and J shed 6 bases, with 14 bases lying between them. The CDR3 is 15 residues long. The CDR3: CASSQDMTPRHGYTF. DNA for the CDR3: TGTGCCAGCAGCCAAGATATGACACCCCGGCATGGCTACACCTTC.

The table lists this clonotype with a few counts. The rearrangement links TRBV7-9 to TRBJ1-1; 11 bases line up with TRBD1. The V segment lost 3 bases and the J segment 4 bases; nucleotides outside the gene matches: 7. Germline V gene sequence: CDR1 SEHNR, CDR2 FQNEAQ (reference sequence). The CDR3 is 16 residues long. The CDR3 region is CASSFRGQGASTEAFF. The CDR3 nucleotides read TGTGCCAGCAGCTTTAGAGGACAGGGGGCTAGCACTGAAGCTTTCTTT.

At least ten counts were recorded for this clonotype. The rearrangement joins TRBV6-2 or TRBV6-3 to TRBJ2-3, with TRBD2 as a possible D gene (6 bases). Germline V gene lookup returns CDR1 MNHEY and CDR2 SVGEGT. V was clipped by 8 bases and J by 0 bases, with 15 bases between them. The CDR3 consists of 15 residues. CDR3 loop: CASFGGKGSTDTQYF. The CDR3 coding sequence is TGTGCCAGCTTTGGGGGGAAGGGGAGCACAGATACGCAGTATTTT.

This clonotype occurred many times. This chain links TRBV5-1 with TRBJ2-5, with D possibly being TRBD2 (6 bases). Between the trimmed V and J ends, which lost 0 bases and 5 bases, there was a span of 8 bases. The CDR3 totals 13 residues. From germline, CDR1 is SGHRS and CDR2 YFSETQ. CDR3: CASSLGGLETQYF. CDR3 nucleotides: TGCGCCAGCAGCTTGGGGGGACTGGAGACCCAGTACTTC.

Only a few counts were recorded for this clonotype. The rearrangement links TRBV6-8 to TRBJ2-7; 12 bases are shared with TRBD2. The CDR3 has 15 residues. V shed 0 bases, J shed 7 bases, and the junction held 4 bases outside the gene matches. Germline CDR1 MNHGY, CDR2 SAAAGT. The CDR3 region is CASSYSEGLAGEQYF. CDR3 DNA: TGTGCCAGCAGTTACTCGGAGGGACTAGCGGGTGAGCAGTACTTC.

Ten or more counts support this clonotype. This chain links TRBV11-2 with TRBJ2-7; D is undetermined. CDR3 length: 14 amino acids. Germline CDR1 is SGHAT and CDR2 is FQNNGV. Trimming took 0 bases from V and 2 from J, leaving 8 bases between them. CDR3 sequence (DNA): TGTGCCAGCAGCTTAGAGCCAGTGACCTACGAGCAGTACTTC. Its protein product is CASSLEPVTYEQYF.

This clonotype was seen only a few times. This chain uses TRBV25-1 with TRBJ2-4, with unresolved D. V was cut by 1 base and J by 6 bases, with 10 bases left in between. Germline-derived CDR1 and CDR2 are MGHDK and SYGVNS. The CDR3 has 14 residues. CDR3 sequence (DNA): TGTGCCAGCAGTGAATCTGGGGATGCAAACATTCAGTACTTC. This codes for CASSESGDANIQYF.

This chain uses TRBV20-1 with TRBJ2-3; 14 nucleotides match TRBD2. Looked up from germline, CDR1 is DFQATT and CDR2 is SNEGSKA (reference sequence). The V gene end was trimmed by 3 bases and the J gene end by 4 bases; junction bases not matched to a gene: 6. This CDR3 has 16 amino acids. The CDR3 DNA reads TGCAGTGCTAGTCCAGGGACTAGCGGGAGTTCAGATACGCAGTATTTT. It specifies CSASPGTSGSSDTQYF.

The chain joins TRBV28 to TRBJ2-1, with unresolved D. Germline-derived CDR1 and CDR2 are MDHEN and SYDVKM. The CDR3 runs to 16 residues. The V end was cut by 4 bases, the J end by 5 bases, with 18 bases between. This CDR3 is CASSSPQRSGHNEQFF. The CDR3 nucleotides read TGTGCCAGCAGTTCCCCGCAGCGTAGTGGGCACAATGAGCAGTTCTTC.

CDR3 DNA sequence: TGTGCCAGCAGCCCCAGAAGCTCTGGAAACACCATATATTTT. Protein product: CASSPRSSGNTIYF. The rearrangement joins TRBV9 to TRBJ1-3, with D unresolved. Germline values: CDR1 SGDLS, CDR2 YYNGEE. Trimming cost V 4 bases and J 0 bases, with 8 bases left between them. The CDR3 is 14 amino acids. Looking up the rest from reference TRBV9 and TRBJ1-3 gives the full variable domain: DSGVTQTPKHLITATGQRVTLRCSPRSGDLSVYWYQQSLDQGLQFLIQYYNGEERAKGNILERFSAQQFPDLHSELNLSSLELGDSALYFCASSPRSSGNTIYFGEGSWLTVV.

In this sample, this clonotype turned up many times. V gene TRBV7-3 combines with J gene TRBJ1-1; D is unclear. V was clipped by 4 bases and J by 0 bases, with 6 bases between them. The germline V gene encodes CDR1 SGHTA and CDR2 FQGTGA. The CDR3 covers 13 residues. In DNA, the CDR3 is TGTGCCAGCAGCTCCAATATGAACACTGAAGCTTTCTTT. Protein sequence: CASSSNMNTEAFF.

V is TRBV6-5 and J is TRBJ2-1; a possible D gene is TRBD2 (5 bases). Looked up from germline, CDR1 is MNHEY and CDR2 is SVGAGI. With 5 bases removed from V and 7 bases from J, the gap between germline ends came to 12 bases. CDR3 length: 13 residues. The CDR3 DNA is TGTGCCAGCAGTGCCGGCCTAGCTAATGAGCAGTTCTTC. Translated: CASSAGLANEQFF.

The chain uses TRBV7-9 and TRBJ2-1; no clear D. Trimming took 5 bases from V and 3 from J, leaving 14 bases between them. In germline, CDR1 is SEHNR, CDR2 FQNEAQ (reference sequence). This CDR3 has 15 residues. CDR3 amino acids: CASSPLSEFYNEQFF. For the CDR3, the DNA is TGTGCCAGCAGCCCGCTGTCAGAATTCTACAATGAGCAGTTCTTC. Using reference TRBV7-9 and TRBJ2-1 for the parts outside the CDR3, the full variable domain is DTGVSQNPRHKITKRGQNVTFRCDPISEHNRLYWYRQTLGQGPEFLTYFQNEAQLEKSRLLSDRFSAERPKGSFSTLEIQRTEQGDSAMYLCASSPLSEFYNEQFFGPGTRLTVL.

Note on this clonotype: Relative to the germline gene, one junction end is altered; a read error may explain this. J is TRBJ2-7 and V is TRBV3-1; the D gene is possibly TRBD1 (5 bases). Germline lookup yields CDR1 LGHDT and CDR2 YNNKEL (reference sequence). The CDR3 spans 13 residues. CDR3 nucleotides: TGTGCCAGCAGCAAAGATGGCGCAGGGGAGCAGTACTTC. The encoded protein is CASSKDGAGEQYF.

The sample holds a few counts of this clonotype. The DNA of the CDR3 is TGTGCCAGCAGCCGACCGGGACAGACTGGCACAGATACGCAGTATTTT. This translates into CASSRPGQTGTDTQYF. J is TRBJ2-3 and V is TRBV5-4, with 7 bases identical to TRBD1. Germline assignment: CDR1 SGHNT and CDR2 YYREEE (reference sequence). Losses at the gene ends were 4 bases for V and 1 base for J; bases not matched to a gene: 9. The CDR3 is 16 residues long.

The CDR3 sequence: CATTGRFAANEKLFF. In nucleotides, the CDR3 is TGTGCCACCACGGGACGGTTTGCAGCTAATGAAAAACTGTTTTTT. The J gene is TRBJ1-4, the V gene TRBV19; perhaps TRBD1 as D (5 bases). V was shortened by 10 bases and J by 3 bases, with 18 bases between the two germline ends. Germline V gives CDR1 LNHDA, CDR2 SQIVND (reference sequence). The CDR3 runs to 15 residues.

Ten or more counts support this clonotype. The chain is built from TRBV7-2 and TRBJ2-7; TRBD2 aligns across 8 bases. The CDR3 consists of 14 residues. The germline CDR1 and CDR2 sequences are SGHTA and FQGNSA. V lost 0 bases and J lost 2; bases outside the gene matches: 0. The CDR3 DNA reads TGTGCCAGCAGCTTAGCTAGCGGGGCCTACGAGCAGTACTTC. This encodes CASSLASGAYEQYF.

The rearrangement uses TRBV6-5 and TRBJ2-7, with TRBD1 matching 9 bases. This CDR3 spans 15 amino acids. V was pared by 0 bases and J by 4 bases, with 4 bases of the junction left unmatched. Germline V gene lookup returns CDR1 MNHEY and CDR2 SVGAGI. The chain's CDR3 is CASSYSRQGGYEQYF. CDR3 bases: TGTGCCAGCAGTTACTCGAGACAGGGGGGTTACGAGCAGTACTTC.

This chain connects TRBV5-1 to TRBJ1-4; 10 bases fit TRBD1. The CDR3 is made up of 15 amino acids. Germline loops: CDR1 SGHRS, CDR2 YFSETQ. The V segment lost 5 bases and the J segment 6 bases; nucleotides outside the gene matches: 7. The CDR3 reads CASRRSGTGDEKLFF. The CDR3 DNA sequence: TGCGCCAGCAGACGTTCCGGGACAGGGGATGAAAAACTGTTTTTT.